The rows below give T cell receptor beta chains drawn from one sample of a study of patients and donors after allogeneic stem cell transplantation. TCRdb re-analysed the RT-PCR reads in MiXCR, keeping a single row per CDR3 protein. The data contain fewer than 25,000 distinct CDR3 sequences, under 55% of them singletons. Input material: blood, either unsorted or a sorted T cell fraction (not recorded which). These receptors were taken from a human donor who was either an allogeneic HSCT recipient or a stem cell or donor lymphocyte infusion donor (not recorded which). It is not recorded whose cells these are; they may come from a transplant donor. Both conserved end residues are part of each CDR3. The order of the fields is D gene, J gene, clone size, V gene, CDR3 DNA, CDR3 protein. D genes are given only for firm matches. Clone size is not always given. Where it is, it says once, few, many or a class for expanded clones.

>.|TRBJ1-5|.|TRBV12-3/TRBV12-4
TGTGCCAGCAGTTTGGGCGGGGGGGGACAGCCCCAGCATTTT
CASSLGGGGQPQHF
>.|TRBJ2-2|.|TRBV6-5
TGTGCCAGCAGGCAGGACAGCTACACCGGGGAGCTGTTTTTT
CASRQDSYTGELFF
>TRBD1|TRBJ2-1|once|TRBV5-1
TGCGCCAGCAGCTTGGAGGGACAGGGTCTTTGGCATGAGCAGTTCTTC
CASSLEGQGLWHEQFF
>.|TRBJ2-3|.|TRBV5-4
TGTGCCAGCAGCTTTAAAGTAGCGGAGGACACAGATACGCAGTATTTT
CASSFKVAEDTDTQYF
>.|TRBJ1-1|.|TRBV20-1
TGCAGTGCTAGGGGACAATTGAACACTGAAGCTTTCTTT
CSARGQLNTEAFF
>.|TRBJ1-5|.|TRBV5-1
TGCGCCAGCAGCTTGGCCTCAGGCGGCAATCAGCCCCAGCATTTT
CASSLASGGNQPQHF
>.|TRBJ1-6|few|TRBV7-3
TGTGCCAGCAGCTTAAAACGGGGTTCACCCCTCCACTTT
CASSLKRGSPLHF
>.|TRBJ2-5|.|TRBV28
TGTGCCAGCAGTTTAGAACTACCAAGAGAGACCCAGTACTTC
CASSLELPRETQYF
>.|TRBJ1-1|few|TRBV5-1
TGCGCCAGCAGCTTGGAGCAGGGGAACACTGAAGCTTTCTTT
CASSLEQGNTEAFF
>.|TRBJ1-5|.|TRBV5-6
TGTGCCAGCAGCAGACAGGCCAATCAGCCCCAGCATTTT
CASSRQANQPQHF
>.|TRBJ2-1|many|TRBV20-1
TGCAGTGCAAAGGGACACAACAATGAGCAGTTCTTC
CSAKGHNNEQFF
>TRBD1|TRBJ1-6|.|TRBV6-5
TGTGCCAGCAGTTACTCGGGCAGGGGGTTGTCCTATAATTCACCCCTCCACTTT
CASSYSGRGLSYNSPLHF
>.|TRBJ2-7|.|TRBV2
TGTGCCAGCAGTCGGATGGGCTACGAGCAGTACTTC
CASSRMGYEQYF
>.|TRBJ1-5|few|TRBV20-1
TGCAGTGCTAGGGACAGCTTCAGCAATCAGCCCCAGCATTTT
CSARDSFSNQPQHF
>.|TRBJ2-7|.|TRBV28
TGTGCCAGCAGTTTAGCCCCTCCAGGGGCTCACTACGAGCAGTACTTC
CASSLAPPGAHYEQYF
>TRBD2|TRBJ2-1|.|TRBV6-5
TGTGCCAGCAGTTACTCGAGGACTAGCGGGGGGTTCTTC
CASSYSRTSGGFF
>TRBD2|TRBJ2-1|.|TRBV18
TGTGCCAGCTCACCCACTAGCGGTTTCGAGCAGTTCTTC
CASSPTSGFEQFF
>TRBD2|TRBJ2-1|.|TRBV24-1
TGTGCCACCAGTGACCCCCTAGCGGGAGCCTCCTACAATGAGCAGTTCTTC
CATSDPLAGASYNEQFF
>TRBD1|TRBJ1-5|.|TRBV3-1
TGTGCCAGCAGCCAAGGGACAGGGGAAAGTCAGCCCCAGCATTTT
CASSQGTGESQPQHF
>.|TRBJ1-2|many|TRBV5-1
TGCGCCAGCAGCTTGCCGGAGGGGGTCTATGGCTACACCTTC
CASSLPEGVYGYTF
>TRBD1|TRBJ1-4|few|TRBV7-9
TGTGCCAGCAGCGCCAGGACAGGGCCTCCGGAAAAACTGTTTTTT
CASSARTGPPEKLFF
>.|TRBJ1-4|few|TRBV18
TGTGCCAGCTCACCAAAGTTGGGACCTGAAAAACTGTTTTTT
CASSPKLGPEKLFF
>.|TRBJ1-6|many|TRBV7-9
TGTGCCAGCAGCTTAGTCGGACACCACCCAAATAATTCACCCCTCCACTTT
CASSLVGHHPNNSPLHF
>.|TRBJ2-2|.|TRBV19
TGTGCCAGTAGTATTGTCAGGGGGGCCGGGGAGCTGTTTTTT
CASSIVRGAGELFF
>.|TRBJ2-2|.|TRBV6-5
TGTGCCAGCAGGCAGAACACCGGGGAGCTGTTTTTT
CASRQNTGELFF
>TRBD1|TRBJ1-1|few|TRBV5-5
TGTGCCAGCAGCCTGGCAAGGACAGGGGTCGCGCGGAGGAACACTGAAGCTTTCTTT
CASSLARTGVARRNTEAFF
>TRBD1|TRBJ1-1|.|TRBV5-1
TGCGCCAGCAGCTTGGCCGATCCGGGGACAGGAGCTTTCTTT
CASSLADPGTGAFF
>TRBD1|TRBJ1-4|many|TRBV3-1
TGTGCCAGCAGCCTAGGACAGGCTAATGAAAAACTGTTTTTT
CASSLGQANEKLFF
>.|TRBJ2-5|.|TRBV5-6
TGTGCCAGCAGCTTGAGTATAGGGACCCAGTACTTC
CASSLSIGTQYF
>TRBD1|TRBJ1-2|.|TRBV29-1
TGCAGCGTTGACCCCCAGGGGGCCCGCTCGGGCTACACCTTC
CSVDPQGARSGYTF
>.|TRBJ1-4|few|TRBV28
TGTGCCAGCAGTTTACGCTACGGGGGTCGGGAAAAACTGTTTTTT
CASSLRYGGREKLFF
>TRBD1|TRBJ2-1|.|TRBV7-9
TGTGCCAGCAGCCCCCTGATTGACAGGGGGAATGAGCAGTTCTTC
CASSPLIDRGNEQFF
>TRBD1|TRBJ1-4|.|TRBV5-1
TGCGCCAGCAGCCGTGTCCCCAAGGCAGGGGGCGGAACCGGTGAAAAACTGTTTTTT
CASSRVPKAGGGTGEKLFF
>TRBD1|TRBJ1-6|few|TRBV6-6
TGTGCCAGCAGTTCTGCGACAGGGGATAATTCACCCCTCCACTTT
CASSSATGDNSPLHF
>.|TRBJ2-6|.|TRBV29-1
TGCAGCGTTGAAGATCTTGGCAGGGCTGGGGCCAACGTCCTGACTTTC
CSVEDLGRAGANVLTF
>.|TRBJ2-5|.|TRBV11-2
TGTGCCAGCAAGCGTGGGACGAGGGAGACCCAGTACTTC
CASKRGTRETQYF
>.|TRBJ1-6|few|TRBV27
TGTGCCAGCAGTTTTACGGGGGGAGATTCACCCCTCCACTTT
CASSFTGGDSPLHF
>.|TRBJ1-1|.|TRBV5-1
TGCGCCAGTGGACCCGGGACAACACTCGGCACTGAAGCTTTCTTT
CASGPGTTLGTEAFF